The 30 T cell receptor beta chains reported below all come from one sample, sequenced in a study of Ad26.COV2.S vaccination and SARS-CoV-2 variants. Profiling relied on immunoSEQ multiplex PCR, and the TCRdb table lists in-frame clones only, not all of them. The table lists 360,000 or so clones, around 89% of them singletons. Treatment denoted: around 19 received Ad26.COV2.S at low or high dose, single or two shots; 5 received placebo; per-sample allocation not given. Day 63 after the first injection of vaccine or placebo was the sampling time. Sequenced material: peripheral blood, taken in a trial of Ad26.COV2.S vaccine versus placebo. The receptor set was obtained from a person between 18 and 60 years old who received the Ad26.COV2.S COVID-19 vaccine or a placebo.

The chain carries TRBV3-1 (or the pseudogene TRBV3-2) and TRBJ1-1; D remains ambiguous. The CDR3 runs 13 residues. The germline gives CDR1 LGHDT, CDR2 YNNKEL (reference sequence). The V end lost 1 base, the J end lost 4 bases, and 7 bases lay between the germline ends. Here the CDR3 DNA reads TGTGCCAGCAGCCAAGTAACAGCCACTGAAGCTTTCTTT. Protein: CASSQVTATEAFF.

The chain has TRBV30 and TRBJ1-6; 7 nucleotides agree with TRBD1. V trimming: 0 bases; J trimming: 10 bases; junction bases outside the gene matches: 9. The CDR3 totals 15 residues. Germline CDR1 is GTSNPN and CDR2 is SVGIG (reference sequence). CDR3 in DNA: TGTGCCTGGAGTGTATACGACAGGGTTAACTCACCCCTCCACTTT. This sequence encodes CAWSVYDRVNSPLHF.

V gene TRBV6-2 or TRBV6-3 combines with J gene TRBJ2-2; a possible D gene is TRBD2 (5 bases). Germline loops: CDR1 MNHEY, CDR2 SVGEGT. Trimming stripped 4 bases from V and 5 bases from J, with 17 bases between. The CDR3 is 16 amino acids. This chain's CDR3 is CASSFPGERLTGELFF. In DNA, the CDR3 is TGTGCCAGCAGTTTCCCCGGGGAGAGGTTGACCGGGGAGCTGTTTTTT.

The chain combines TRBV19 with TRBJ2-1, with D hard to call. Deletions cut 6 bases from V and 4 bases from J, with 10 bases between. Germline lookup yields CDR1 LNHDA and CDR2 SQIVND (reference sequence). The length of the CDR3 is 13 residues. CDR3 bases: TGTGCCAGTAGGGTCTTGGAGTACAATGAGCAGTTCTTC. Its protein is CASRVLEYNEQFF.

The rearrangement joins TRBV7-2 to TRBJ1-2; D perhaps matches TRBD1 (6 bases). This CDR3 comprises 13 residues. V was cut by 3 bases and J by 8 bases, with 13 bases left in between. Germline V gives CDR1 SGHTA, CDR2 FQGNSA. This CDR3 is CASSFSGGEGYTF. In DNA, the CDR3 is TGTGCCAGCAGCTTTTCCGGGGGCGAAGGCTACACCTTC.

The chain recombines TRBV27 with TRBJ2-1, with 10 bases identical to TRBD1. The V gene end was trimmed by 6 bases and the J gene end by 8 bases; junction bases not matched to a gene: 7. CDR3 size: 14 residues. CDR1 and CDR2 from the germline V gene are MNHEY and SMNVEV (reference sequence). The chain's CDR3 is CASRPGQGTYEQFF. The DNA for the CDR3 is TGTGCCAGCAGGCCGGGACAGGGGACCTATGAGCAGTTCTTC.

For this clone: Given a much more abundant clone one base away, this may be a read error. The chain joins TRBV11-2 to TRBJ2-1; D unresolved. With 0 bases removed from V and 7 bases from J, the gap between germline ends came to 4 bases. Germline loops: CDR1 SGHAT, CDR2 FQNNGV. The CDR3 extends over 12 amino acids. Here the CDR3 reads CASSLERNEQFF. CDR3 nucleotide sequence: TGTGCCAGCAGCTTAGAGAGGAATGAGCAGTTCTTC. Filled out from reference TRBV11-2 and TRBJ2-1, the complete variable domain reads EAGVAQSPRYKIIEKRQSVAFWCNPISGHATLYWYQQILGQGPKLLIQFQNNGVVDDSQLPKDRFSAERLKGVDSTLKIQPAKLEDSAVYLCASSLERNEQFFGPGTRLTVL.

The V call is TRBV29-1, the J call TRBJ2-1; either TRBD1 or TRBD2 may supply D (6 bases each). The V end lost 6 bases, the J end lost 6 bases, and 15 bases lay between the germline ends. Germline CDR1 is SQVTM and CDR2 is ANQGSEA. CDR3 length: 13 residues. The CDR3 sequence: CSVGNGGGNEQFF. The CDR3, as DNA: TGCAGCGTAGGGAATGGAGGGGGCAATGAGCAGTTCTTC.

The chain links TRBV7-9 to TRBJ2-5; D uncertain. Trimming stripped 5 bases from V and 5 bases from J, with 15 bases between. Per germline, CDR1 SEHNR and CDR2 FQNEAQ (reference sequence). This CDR3 is 14 amino acids long. DNA for the CDR3: TGTGCCAGCAGCGCATTCCCCGACGTCGAGACCCAGTACTTC. Protein product: CASSAFPDVETQYF.

The chain combines TRBV2 with TRBJ1-2; D ambiguous. This CDR3 has 15 amino acids. CDR1 is SNHLY, CDR2 FYNNEI, per germline. V lost 8 bases and J lost 0, with 16 bases in between. CDR3 DNA sequence: TGTGCCAGCCGGAATGGACTTGGAACTAACTATGGCTACACCTTC. Its translation: CASRNGLGTNYGYTF. Supplemented by reference TRBV2 and TRBJ1-2, the full variable domain reads EPEVTQTPSHQVTQMGQEVILRCVPISNHLYFYWYRQILGQKVEFLVSFYNNEISEKSEIFDDQFSVERPDGSNFTLKIRSTKLEDSAMYFCASRNGLGTNYGYTFGSGTRLTVV.

A few counts support this clone. The rearrangement links TRBV7-3 to TRBJ1-6, with unresolved D. CDR1 is SGHTA and CDR2 is FQGTGA in the germline V gene. The CDR3 loop spans 14 amino acids. V was trimmed by 5 bases and J by 7 bases, leaving 12 bases between them. CDR3 sequence reads: CASSAGRVNSPLHF. CDR3 in DNA: TGTGCCAGCAGCGCAGGACGGGTAAATTCACCCCTCCACTTT.

This chain connects TRBV7-6 to TRBJ1-3; D gene unclear. Trimming took 0 bases from V and 8 from J, leaving 14 bases between them. Germline CDR1 is SGHVS and CDR2 is FNYEAQ. The CDR3 length is 15 residues. The CDR3 bases are TGTGCCAGCAGCTTAGCACCATCTGGGGTTCACACCATATATTTT. This sequence encodes CASSLAPSGVHTIYF.

The chain recombines TRBV12-5 with TRBJ1-2; D is possibly TRBD1 (6 bases). The germline V gene encodes CDR1 LGHNT and CDR2 FRNRAP. V was trimmed by 5 bases and J by 7 bases, leaving 14 bases between them. This CDR3 is 13 amino acids long. The CDR3 region has the DNA TGTGCTAGTGGTAGAACAGGGTCTAGTGGCTACACCTTC. This gives the protein CASGRTGSSGYTF.

The CDR3, as DNA: TGTGCCACCAGCAGAGAGGCCGCAGGGTTAGATACGCAGTATTTT. As protein: CATSREAAGLDTQYF. The chain combines TRBV15 with TRBJ2-3, with D possibly TRBD1 on 5 matching bases. Germline V gene data show CDR1 as LNHNV and CDR2 as YYDKDF (reference sequence). The CDR3 covers 15 residues. The germline V and J ends were trimmed by 0 bases and 5 bases, with 12 bases remaining between them.

The chain employs TRBV27 and TRBJ1-1; 8 bases match TRBD1. CDR3 length: 14 amino acids. The germline V gene has CDR1 MNHEY and CDR2 SMNVEV (reference sequence). Losses at the gene ends were 7 bases for V and 8 bases for J; bases not matched to a gene: 12. The DNA of the CDR3 is TGTGCCAGCACCCTTCAGGGGGCGATCGGGGAAGCTTTCTTT. It yields the protein CASTLQGAIGEAFF.

This CDR3 reads CASSFSFKPNEKLFF. For the CDR3, the DNA is TGCGCCAGCAGCTTTTCGTTCAAACCTAATGAAAAACTGTTTTTT. V usage is TRBV5-1 and J usage is TRBJ1-4, with D unclear. Between the trimmed V and J ends, which lost 2 bases and 3 bases, there was a span of 11 bases. The CDR3 contains 15 residues. Germline CDR1 is SGHRS and CDR2 is YFSETQ.

The chain links TRBV29-1 to TRBJ2-5; the D gene is possibly TRBD1 (6 bases). This CDR3 has 17 residues. Germline V lookup: CDR1 SQVTM, CDR2 ANQGSEA. Trimming left V 0 bases short and J 0 bases short, with 17 bases between. The CDR3 region has the DNA TGCAGCGTTGAAGATCCGGAGTTGCAGGGGTACCAAGAGACCCAGTACTTC. Residues: CSVEDPELQGYQETQYF.

V usage is TRBV5-8 and J usage is TRBJ2-7, with D perhaps matching TRBD2 (5 bases). CDR3 size: 14 residues. Germline V CDR1 and CDR2: SGHTS, YDEGEE. V was clipped by 0 bases and J by 6 bases, with 13 bases between them. CDR3 nucleotides: TGTGCCAGCAGCTTGGAATCTAGCTGGAGCGAGCAGTACTTC. This sequence encodes CASSLESSWSEQYF.

The chain joins TRBV7-3 to TRBJ2-2; a weak D match, TRBD1 (5 bases). V lost 5 bases, J lost 3 bases, and 10 bases lay in between. Per germline, CDR1 SGHTA and CDR2 FQGTGA. CDR3 length: 14 residues. DNA for the CDR3: TGTGCCAGCAGCCCCGACAGATACACCGGGGAGCTGTTTTTT. Translating gives CASSPDRYTGELFF.

The chain has TRBV7-2 and TRBJ2-3, with a weak D call TRBD2 (7 bases). The CDR3 is 16 amino acids. The germline V gene encodes CDR1 SGHTA and CDR2 FQGNSA. V lost 1 base, J lost 0 bases, and 11 bases lay in between. CDR3 sequence reads: CASSLGGGPSTDTQYF. For the CDR3, the DNA is TGTGCCAGCAGCTTAGGGGGGGGGCCTAGCACAGATACGCAGTATTTT.

Here the CDR3 DNA reads TGTGCCAGCAGCTTGGGAGTCTGGCGGGGCTCCTCCTACAATGAGCAGTTCTTC. It yields the protein CASSLGVWRGSSYNEQFF. The chain couples TRBV5-6 to TRBJ2-1; possibly TRBD2 for D (6 bases). The V end was cut by 0 bases, the J end by 0 bases, with 16 bases between. The CDR3 is 18 amino acids. CDR1 SGHDT and CDR2 YYEEEE come from the germline V gene.

This rearrangement joins TRBV11-2 to TRBJ2-7; D remains ambiguous. This CDR3 is 13 amino acids long. Germline V gives CDR1 SGHAT, CDR2 FQNNGV. V was clipped by 2 bases and J by 4 bases, with 9 bases between them. The CDR3 sequence is CASSLITVYEQYF. CDR3 coding DNA: TGTGCCAGCAGCTTAATTACTGTATACGAGCAGTACTTC.

The J gene is TRBJ2-1, the V gene TRBV29-1; 11 nucleotides align to TRBD1. CDR3 length equals 16 residues. CDR1 and CDR2 from the germline V gene are SQVTM and ANQGSEA. With 1 base clipped from V and 7 bases from J, the junction kept 9 bases outside the gene matches. In DNA, the CDR3 is TGCAGCGTTGAAGCTCCGGACAGGGGGCGATGGAATGAGCAGTTCTTC. Translating it yields CSVEAPDRGRWNEQFF.

The chain has TRBV2 and TRBJ1-2, with 10 bases matching TRBD1. V trimming: 6 bases; J trimming: 4 bases; junction bases outside the gene matches: 8. CDR1 is SNHLY, CDR2 FYNNEI, per germline. This CDR3 is 15 amino acids long. CDR3 sequence (DNA): TGTGCCAGCAGGGCCGACAGGGGGCGCATCTATGGCTACACCTTC. Translating gives CASRADRGRIYGYTF.

V and J are TRBV18 and TRBJ2-5; TRBD2 is a possible D gene (5 bases). V lost 3 bases and J 5 bases, leaving 10 bases between the germline ends. The CDR3 has 13 residues. CDR1 KGHSH and CDR2 LQKENI come from the germline V gene. DNA for the CDR3: TGTGCCAGCTCACCGGAAGGACTGGAGACCCAGTACTTC. Amino acid sequence: CASSPEGLETQYF.

The chain joins TRBV18 to TRBJ1-4; D is possibly TRBD1 (5 bases). Germline V lookup: CDR1 KGHSH, CDR2 LQKENI. This CDR3 has 15 residues. V dropped 2 bases and J dropped 7 bases, with 14 bases sitting between them. CDR3 sequence reads: CASSPGKGLSEKLFF. For the CDR3, the DNA is TGTGCCAGCTCACCAGGGAAGGGGCTAAGTGAAAAACTGTTTTTT.

The chain carries TRBV4-1 and TRBJ1-4; TRBD1 aligns across 7 bases. This CDR3 has 16 residues. Looked up from germline, CDR1 is MGHRA and CDR2 is YSYEKL. The V gene end was trimmed by 4 bases and the J gene end by 1 base; junction bases not matched to a gene: 6. The CDR3 DNA reads as TGCGCCAGCAGCCGTATTTGGGACAGAACTAATGAAAAACTGTTTTTT. It codes for CASSRIWDRTNEKLFF.

This chain uses TRBV2 with TRBJ2-7; 9 nucleotides align to TRBD2. This CDR3 has 14 amino acids. Germline lookup yields CDR1 SNHLY and CDR2 FYNNEI. J gave up 3 bases and V 5 bases, and 5 bases lay outside the gene matches. CDR3 region: CASSLAGSFYEQYF. CDR3 coding DNA: TGTGCCAGCAGTCTAGCGGGATCCTTCTACGAGCAGTACTTC.

The chain couples TRBV4-2 to TRBJ2-3; tentatively, D is TRBD2 (6 bases). Germline V gene sequence: CDR1 LGHNA, CDR2 YNFKEQ. The CDR3 loop spans 18 amino acids. The V end lost 1 base, the J end lost 2 bases, and 19 bases lay between the germline ends. The CDR3 bases are TGTGCCAGCAGCCAAGGCCCCCCGGGGGAGCGGCTCACAGATACGCAGTATTTT. It specifies CASSQGPPGERLTDTQYF.

The CDR3 region is CASSGPSGTGELFF. CDR3 coding DNA: TGTGCCAGCAGTGGCCCCTCGGGGACCGGGGAGCTGTTTTTT. The chain combines TRBV2 with TRBJ2-2; the D gene is possibly TRBD2 (5 bases). The CDR3 is 14 amino acids. CDR1 is SNHLY, CDR2 FYNNEI, per germline. Trimming shortened V by 4 bases and J by 5 bases, and 11 bases separated the two germline ends.